Below are 17 T cell receptor beta chains sequenced from a single sample in a study of T cells after yellow fever vaccination. TCRdb re-called the 5' RACE reads with MiXCR, one entry per CDR3 protein. The data contain some 260,000 distinct CDR3 sequences, roughly 5.6% of them singletons. The source material was CD4+ T cells sorted from PBMCs, sampled on the day of the yellow fever booster vaccination. Source of these receptors: a man younger than 35 who received the YFV17D yellow fever vaccine.

A few counts support this clonotype. The rearrangement joins TRBV3-1 to TRBJ1-1, with D hard to call. Germline CDR1 LGHDT, CDR2 YNNKEL (reference sequence). CDR3 length: 12 residues. Deletions cut 0 bases from V and 8 bases from J, with 7 bases between. The CDR3 spells CASSQERVEAFF. DNA for the CDR3: TGTGCCAGCAGCCAAGAAAGGGTAGAAGCTTTCTTT.

This clonotype has only a few counts. The chain joins TRBV4-1 to TRBJ2-3, with 7 bases fitting TRBD2. The CDR3 totals 16 residues. Trimming cost V 4 bases and J 2 bases; bases outside gene matches: 9. CDR1 is MGHRA, CDR2 YSYEKL, per germline. The CDR3 DNA is TGCGCCAGCAGCCCCAGAGCGGGGCTATACACAGATACGCAGTATTTT. Residues: CASSPRAGLYTDTQYF.

Here the CDR3 reads CASSQGDSQKYGYTF. For the CDR3, the DNA is TGTGCCAGCAGCCAAGGCGACAGCCAGAAGTATGGCTACACCTTC. The rearrangement links TRBV4-2 to TRBJ1-2, with D perhaps matching TRBD1 (5 bases). V lost 1 base and J 5 bases, leaving 14 bases between the germline ends. Per germline, CDR1 LGHNA and CDR2 YNFKEQ. The CDR3 is made up of 15 amino acids.

The sample holds many counts of this clonotype. V is TRBV7-6 and J is TRBJ2-7; 9 bases match TRBD1. The CDR3 spans 16 residues. Per the germline V gene, CDR1 is SGHVS and CDR2 is FNYEAQ. V gave up 2 bases and J gave up 4 bases; unmatched junction bases: 9. CDR3 nucleotide sequence: TGTGCCAGCAGCTTAATGTCCGGGACAGGGACATACGAGCAGTACTTC. Translated, it gives CASSLMSGTGTYEQYF.

This clonotype was counted only a few times. The genes are TRBV15 and TRBJ1-1; D might be TRBD1 (6 bases). CDR3 size: 15 residues. Looked up from germline, CDR1 is LNHNV and CDR2 is YYDKDF (reference sequence). Trimming left V 0 bases short and J 4 bases short, with 12 bases between. The CDR3 nucleotides read TGTGCCACCAGCAGAGATCCAGCAGGGGCCACTGAAGCTTTCTTT. Translating gives CATSRDPAGATEAFF.

J is TRBJ2-5 and V is TRBV6-5, with D maybe TRBD2 (5 bases). CDR3 length: 15 residues. The ends were cut back, 6 bases at V and 1 base at J, with 15 bases in the middle. The germline CDR1 and CDR2 sequences are MNHEY and SVGAGI. CDR3 sequence reads: CASSHGVAGQETQYF. CDR3 nucleotide sequence: TGTGCCAGCAGCCACGGGGTTGCCGGCCAAGAGACCCAGTACTTC.

This clonotype was seen more than once but under ten times. The V and J genes are TRBV18 and TRBJ1-1; possibly TRBD1 for D (5 bases). V was pared by 3 bases and J by 0 bases, with 14 bases between. This CDR3 comprises 16 residues. Germline lookup yields CDR1 KGHSH and CDR2 LQKENI. DNA for the CDR3: TGTGCCAGCTCACCGTCCCCCGGGGGGGTGAACACTGAAGCTTTCTTT. Protein sequence: CASSPSPGGVNTEAFF.

This clonotype has at least ten counts. The V call is TRBV10-3, the J call TRBJ1-1; 9 nucleotides line up with TRBD1. The CDR3 sequence is 14 residues long. Germline V gene sequence: CDR1 ENHRY, CDR2 SYGVKD. V lost 5 bases to trimming and J lost 3 bases; unmatched junction nucleotides: 4. The CDR3: CAISSGQGYTEAFF. As DNA, the CDR3 is TGTGCCATCAGTTCTGGACAGGGGTACACTGAAGCTTTCTTT.

This clonotype was recorded many times. J is TRBJ2-1 and V is TRBV6-2 or TRBV6-3, with 8 bases lining up with TRBD1. This CDR3 contains 13 residues. Trimming at V came to 5 bases and at J to 7 bases, leaving 4 bases not matched to a gene. Germline lookup yields CDR1 MNHEY and CDR2 SVGEGT. Here the CDR3 DNA reads TGTGCCAGCAGTCCCGGGACAGGTAATGAGCAGTTCTTC. Translation: CASSPGTGNEQFF.

This clonotype was picked up a small number of times. The J gene is TRBJ2-1, the V gene TRBV19; 7 positions agree with TRBD2. Looked up from germline, CDR1 is LNHDA and CDR2 is SQIVND (reference sequence). The length of the CDR3 is 15 residues. The trim removed 6 bases at V and 10 bases at J, leaving 15 bases unmatched. CDR3 region: CASRLRDYPPGEQFF. CDR3 bases: TGTGCCAGTAGACTCCGGGACTATCCCCCGGGGGAGCAGTTCTTC. The full variable domain, its missing parts supplied by reference TRBV19 and TRBJ2-1, is DGGITQSPKYLFRKEGQNVTLSCEQNLNHDAMYWYRQDPGQGLRLIYYSQIVNDFQKGDIAEGYSVSREKKESFPLTVTSAQKNPTAFYLCASRLRDYPPGEQFFGPGTRLTVL.

The rearrangement joins TRBV18 to TRBJ2-7; D might be TRBD1 (6 bases). Looked up from germline, CDR1 is KGHSH and CDR2 is LQKENI. V lost 3 bases, J lost 4 bases, and 19 bases lay in between. There are 16 residues in the CDR3. The CDR3 reads CASSPIRDTTIYEQYV. CDR3 in DNA: TGTGCCAGCTCACCTATACGGGACACGACAATATACGAGCAGTACGTC.

This clonotype was counted only a few times. V usage is TRBV18 and J usage is TRBJ1-1, with D tentatively TRBD1 (6 bases). The V gene lost 1 base and the J gene lost 1 base, with 13 bases spanning the gap. Germline V gene sequence: CDR1 KGHSH, CDR2 LQKENI. The CDR3 totals 16 residues. CDR3 nucleotides: TGTGCCAGCTCACCACTTCTGGGGGCTGGGAACACTGAAGCTTTCTTT. This encodes CASSPLLGAGNTEAFF. Full variable domain (missing parts from reference TRBV18 and TRBJ1-1): NAGVMQNPRHLVRRRGQEARLRCSPMKGHSHVYWYRQLPEEGLKFMVYLQKENIIDESGMPKERFSAEFPKEGPSILRIQQVVRGDSAAYFCASSPLLGAGNTEAFFGQGTRLTVV.

This clonotype turned up a few times. This sequence joins TRBV20-1 and TRBJ2-1; D ambiguous. V lost 7 bases and J lost 0, with 10 bases in between. Germline assignment: CDR1 DFQATT and CDR2 SNEGSKA (reference sequence). CDR3 length equals 13 residues. The DNA for the CDR3 is TGCAGTGTCGACCCGGGCTCCTACAATGAGCAGTTCTTC. Residues: CSVDPGSYNEQFF.

This clonotype came up many times. The gene calls are TRBV6-5 and TRBJ2-2; 14 bases map to TRBD2. Germline CDR1 MNHEY, CDR2 SVGAGI. V trimming: 2 bases; J trimming: 8 bases; junction bases outside the gene matches: 10. The CDR3 sequence is 18 residues long. CDR3 sequence: CASSYTGTSGGSVGELFF. The DNA of the CDR3 is TGTGCCAGCAGTTACACTGGGACTAGCGGGGGATCAGTAGGGGAGCTGTTTTTT.

In this sample, this clonotype turned up many times. The chain has TRBV7-2 and TRBJ2-5; no clear D gene. Trimming left V 5 bases short and J 3 bases short, with 10 bases between. Germline values: CDR1 SGHTA, CDR2 FQGNSA. This CDR3 is built from 13 residues. CDR3 sequence: CASSPNSEETQYF. Here the CDR3 DNA reads TGTGCCAGCAGCCCCAACTCAGAAGAGACCCAGTACTTC.

In its sample, this clonotype was seen a few times. This chain connects TRBV4-1 to TRBJ1-3; D is unresolved. The germline CDR1 and CDR2 sequences are MGHRA and YSYEKL. V lost 1 base and J 0 bases, leaving 7 bases between the germline ends. The CDR3 is 15 amino acids. The CDR3 reads CASSQVGSSGNTIYF. As DNA, the CDR3 is TGCGCCAGCAGCCAAGTTGGGAGCTCTGGAAACACCATATATTTT.

This clonotype turned up a few times. The CDR3 spells CASTGSYEQYF. The CDR3 DNA reads TGTGCCAGCACTGGGTCCTACGAGCAGTACTTC. The chain couples TRBV6-6 to TRBJ2-7; D not certain. Germline V CDR1 and CDR2: MNHNY, SVGAGI (reference sequence). The CDR3 covers 11 residues. V was shortened by 7 bases and J by 1 base, with 5 bases between the two germline ends.